This T cell receptor beta chain appears in the sequencing data of a study of cytomegalovirus exposure and HLA in healthy donors (dated by TCRdb to about 2017). Regarding the complete study: In an earlier analysis of some 550 of the donors, 276 Gb of sequence data and roughly 100 million unique TCR beta sequences from approximately 180 million T cells were reported. Roughly 300 gigabases of sequencing data and about 92 million unique TCR sequences made up an early release that covered several hundred HLA-typed donors. The genetic ancestry cluster associated with self-reported Caucasian donors included about four fifths of the roughly 400 genotyped donors. The aim of the study was to test whether cataloging public T cell receptors could identify signatures of past pathogen exposure. Using immunosequencing, the study profiled T cell repertoires from around 680 subjects and related those repertoires to cytomegalovirus serostatus. Along with the approximately 700-subject first cohort, a separate validation cohort of around 110 different subjects was used. The study combined high-throughput TCR immunosequencing, statistical association of individual TCRs with disease status, and machine learning to predict cytomegalovirus infection status. To study patterns of TCR occurrence, a later analysis re-analyzed previously published TCR beta repertoires from 666 donors and added high-resolution HLA genotyping. The later analysis used no new phenotypic data to find candidate immune exposures, relying instead on TCR beta sequences and their occurrence across donors. An earlier analysis of 587 of the donors applied high-throughput TCR beta sequencing to assess whether each TCR beta V gene segment acted as functional or pseudogenic. Alongside the repertoire data, information on donor age, sex, ethnicity and CMV serostatus was compiled. In a later genetic analysis, genome-wide SNP genotypes for about 60% of the 666 donors were used, and that subset was treated as a discovery cohort. Every repertoire in the discovery cohort had been generated on one and the same sequencing platform. HLA typing included class I and class II loci at four-digit resolution. The number of donors typed differed by locus, with about 629-630 for A, B, C, DRB1 and DQB1, roughly 550 for DQA1, approximately 580 for DPA1, and some 440 for DPB1. Because of strong linkage in the cohort, roughly five DR-DQ haplotypes were treated as single units for association and clustering. Across about 370 genotyped donors of the cohort, an average of about 220,000 unique TCR beta nucleotide sequences per donor were sequenced, and roughly a sixth of those sequences were non-productive. Summary of the overall study and its limitations: Broadly in line with IMGT annotations, most TCR beta V segments showed up in productive rearrangements about 87% or about 30% of the time in an earlier analysis of under 700 of the donors. A further reported finding was that TCR beta sequences accurately predicted the HLA-A and HLA-B alleles for most subjects in the first cohort. In the study, approximately 160 TCR beta chains were listed as associated with cytomegalovirus. A later analysis found that HLA-associated TCR beta chains were more clonally expanded and had lower generation probabilities than equally common non-associated chains. Because HLA typing was missing for some donors at each locus, association tests included only the typed subset. While some public TCRs were present in many individuals, most TCR sequences turned up only very rarely across donors. The earlier analysis of some 560 of the donors excluded approximately 17 rarely observed V segments, including chromosome 9 orphons, because counts were too low. Some IMGT-functional V segments, including TRBV6-2 and TRBV6-3, could not be distinguished by the 87-base-pair reads and were therefore excluded. Specific HLA alleles were associated with more than 15,000 TCR beta sequences at a false discovery rate of 0.05 in a later analysis. Only TCR beta chains were sequenced in this cohort, and the absence of alpha or paired-chain data limited detectable features. In a later genetic analysis, fewer N-insertions in productive TCRs were reported among donors in an Asian-associated ancestry cluster than the approximately 710-donor mean. A later analysis found that most CMV-associated TCR beta chains appeared HLA-restricted, with HLA associations seemingly driven largely by CMV exposure. The only immune exposure information available for the cohort was CMV serostatus. According to the authors, the approach could potentially be generalized to other disease states and immunological phenotypes. A later genetic analysis associated a missense DCLRE1C variant with V-gene and J-gene trimming of TCR beta chains, and an independent cohort replicated the association. Linkage disequilibrium might explain the correlated functional status among segregating V segments, but an unknown experimental factor could not be ruled out. The classifier was reported to diagnose cytomegalovirus status with high specificity and sensitivity in both the original and validation cohorts. When HLA alleles, especially DR and DQ, strongly co-occurred, TCR associations were difficult to assign to individual alleles. A cluster of highly shared sequence variants was judged likely to be a technical artifact of the sequencing pipeline. In a later analysis, several top co-occurrence clusters were reported to appear linked to parvovirus B19, influenza, CMV and Epstein-Barr virus. The presence/absence analyses assumed that sequencing depth was roughly uniform across donors, and that assumption may not be true. According to a later analysis, TCR association rates differed among HLA loci, with DRB1 alleles showing the most associated TCRs and HLA-C alleles showing the fewest. Three of the identified cytomegalovirus-associated TCR beta chains were confirmed in vitro to be specific for cytomegalovirus antigens.

V and J are trimmed by 3 bases and 3 bases, and the gene matches miss 5 bases of the junction. The CDR3 numbers 13 residues from cysteine through phenylalanine. CDR3 DNA only is kept here, 39 bases in frame from base 1. The germline V gene (reference sequence) supplies CDR1 GTSNPN and CDR2 SVGIG. The cohort comprised 710 or so healthy bone marrow donors. Cohort members were all nominally healthy when sampled, although unrecorded immune exposures were likely present. The donor was CMV seropositive and belonged to the group of over 250 seropositive cohort members. A peripheral blood sample was collected from each donor, and TCR beta sequencing was performed on peripheral blood mononuclear cells. Genomic DNA was extracted from the blood cell samples with the Qiagen DNeasy Blood Extraction Kit. Receptors were amplified or captured by the immunoSEQ multiplex PCR assay. For the multiplex PCR, a mixture combining 60 forward primers for TCR Vbeta segments and 13 reverse primers for TCR Jbeta segments was used. The CDR3 region of rearranged TCR beta genes was amplified from genomic DNA with a multiplex PCR assay. Amplified TCR beta libraries were sequenced as 87-base-pair reads on the Illumina HiSeq System. Per the original workflow: Across the 500 to 700 repertoires, a later analysis counted roughly 77 million unique TCR beta chains, roughly 11 million of which were shared by at least two donors. Raw reads were error-corrected and collapsed into unique sequences by a nearest-neighbor algorithm in which closely related sequences were merged to remove PCR and sequencing errors. V, D and J gene segments were assigned by aligning CDR3 sequences to IMGT reference sequences. For a sequence to be retained, a match of at least six nucleotides was required to both a V gene segment and a J gene segment. Rearrangements were called productive when the CDR3 lacked stop codons and stayed in frame with V and J; all others were non-productive. CDR3 was defined by IMGT convention, running from the second conserved V-encoded cysteine to the conserved J-encoded phenylalanine. The earlier analysis of more than 450 of the donors excluded sequences that lacked an unambiguous match to a single V gene segment. In an earlier analysis of some 590 of the donors, V segments were called functional above 56.7% productive rearrangements and were called segregating when the between-donor standard deviation exceeded 5%. A statistical classification framework was developed to diagnose cytomegalovirus status using the catalog of TCR beta chain sequences. In a later analysis, TCR nucleotide sequences were compared against IMGT/GENE-DB human TR gene sequences so that V and J genes could be assigned. The TCRdist pipeline was used in a later analysis to assign CDR3 sequences and most-parsimonious VDJ recombination scenarios. In a later analysis, each TCR beta chain was defined by its CDR3 amino acid sequence together with its V-gene family, and reads lacking a unique V-gene family were excluded. A later analysis removed several hundred highly shared, low-generation-probability nucleotide sequences to deal with suspected cross-contamination and a sequencing artifact. In a later analysis, a clonal expansion index for each public chain was calculated from normalized within-repertoire ranks of inferred template counts. Generation probabilities in a later analysis came from a VDJ recombination model fitted to out-of-frame rearrangements, and those results were checked against IGoR. In a later analysis, TCR-TCR, TCR-HLA and TCR-CMV co-occurrence was scored with hypergeometric tests, and a repertoire-size bias correction was applied to TCR pairs. False discovery rates were estimated in a later analysis by permuting HLA or CMV assignments 20 times. In a later analysis, co-occurring TCRs were grouped using DBSCAN, and TCRdist sequence similarity was added for clustering within HLA-allele-positive subsets. Repertoires with fewer than 30,000 or more than 120,000 public chains were left out of co-occurrence clustering, as were a few repertoires with anomalous nucleotide sharing. The source is immuneACCESS, and TCRdb retained only in-frame sequences with V and J called. Part of the clones is not carried over; for the studies checked, unresolved V genes explain less than half of this, and the remainder is unexplained. From that table come the V and J calls and clone size; the DNA was used to work out D and trimming. The sample contains about 120,000 clones, approximately 85% of them found a single time. The ten largest clonotypes hold approximately 10% of the sample.

Comments on this clone: This clone's antigen is unknown. Base qualities are not at hand, and no much larger clone is one base apart.

The chain was built from TRBV30 and TRBJ2-7; the central 7 bases match TRBD1. What was sequenced was PBMCs. The sequence was collected from a male donor in good health and CMV-seropositive. The CDR3 reads as follows: CAWSSGTVYEQYF. The nucleotides are TGTGCCTGGAGCTCCGGGACAGTCTACGAGCAGTACTTC. Reference TRBV30 and TRBJ2-7 proteins supply the regions before and after the CDR3; the full variable domain is: SQTIHQWPATLVQPVGSPLSLECTVEGTSNPNLYWYRQAAGRGLQLLFYSVGIGQISSEVPQNLSASRPQDRQFILSSKKLLLSDSGFYLCAWSSGTVYEQYFGPGTRLTVT.